One and the same sample provided the 2 T cell receptor beta chains below, sequenced in a study of monozygotic twins with inflammatory bowel disease. From its re-call of the 5' RACE reads, TCRdb lists each CDR3 protein once, without DNA. The sample spans roughly 140,000 distinct CDR3 sequences; the ten largest clones claim 2% to 3%. The sample was blood. Every receptor here comes from a human donor with ulcerative colitis or Crohn's disease, or a healthy co-twin of an affected twin (not recorded which).

This CDR3 is CASSSLGGGNSPLHF. This sequence joins TRBV27 and TRBJ1-6; the D call of TRBD1 rests on TCRdb alone, since no DNA is present to check it. Germline V gene data show CDR1 as MNHEY and CDR2 as SMNVEV (reference sequence). This CDR3 is built from 15 residues.

The chain uses TRBV20-1 and TRBJ1-5; TCRdb reports TRBD1, a call that lacks DNA to check it against. The V gene's germline CDR1 is DFQATT and CDR2 SNEGSKA (reference sequence). The CDR3 sequence is 16 residues long. CDR3 region: CSALSASRTGAQPQHF.